Each of the 12 T cell receptor beta chains below was sequenced from the same sample in a study of T cells in localized non-small cell lung cancer (TCRdb year 2020). Library construction relied on the immunoSEQ multiplex PCR assay. The table was pulled from immuneACCESS by TCRdb, which kept in-frame rearrangements only. Such tables lose some clones; where checked, under half of the loss comes from unresolved V genes, and the rest has no known cause. A total of around 40,000 clones appear in this sample, 88% of them only once. The top ten constitute about 2.8% of the sample. Sequenced here: peripheral blood, sampled before any cancer treatment. Receptors originate from a female donor older than 55 with stage I squamous cell lung carcinoma.

The chain combines TRBV21-1 with TRBJ1-5; the table's D gene call, TRBD1, was not cross checked with the DNA. TRBV21-1 is labeled a pseudogene. This CDR3 has 12 amino acids. The CDR3 protein is CASSTINQPQHF. As DNA, the CDR3 is TGTGCCAGCAGCACAATCAATCAGCCCCAGCATTTT.

The V call is TRBV5-4, the J call TRBJ2-5; a weak D match, TRBD2 (5 bases). This CDR3 spans 15 amino acids. Germline V gene data show CDR1 as SGHNT and CDR2 as YYREEE (reference sequence). The V and J ends lost 7 bases and 1 base respectively, with 17 bases between them. The CDR3 loop reads CASARRAESQETQYF. CDR3 DNA sequence: TGTGCCAGCGCAAGGAGAGCGGAGAGCCAAGAGACCCAGTACTTC. The variable domain in full, with the rest retrieved from reference TRBV5-4 and TRBJ2-5, is ETGVTQSPTHLIKTRGQQVTLRCSSQSGHNTVSWYQQALGQGPQFIFQYYREEENGRGNFPPRFSGLQFPNYSSELNVNALELDDSALYLCASARRAESQETQYFGPGTRLLVL.

V and J are TRBV7-9 and TRBJ1-4; unclear D gene. This CDR3 contains 14 residues. Per germline, CDR1 SEHNR and CDR2 FQNEAQ (reference sequence). Trimming stripped 5 bases from V and 7 bases from J, with 14 bases between. CDR3 coding DNA: TGTGCCAGCAGCCTTATCAGAGATTCTGAAAAACTGTTTTTT. Translation gives CASSLIRDSEKLFF.

A single count supports this clone. The chain uses TRBV7-2 and TRBJ1-3, with D uncertain. The ends were cut back, 5 bases at V and 0 bases at J, with 11 bases in the middle. The CDR3 spans 15 residues. The germline gives CDR1 SGHTA, CDR2 FQGNSA. The CDR3 nucleotides read TGTGCCAGCAGCCCCAGCGCCTACTCTGGAAACACCATATATTTT. Protein sequence: CASSPSAYSGNTIYF.

The rearrangement links TRBV15 to TRBJ2-1, with a weak D call TRBD1 (5 bases). Trimming took 1 base from V and 7 from J, leaving 11 bases between them. CDR3 length equals 14 residues. Per germline, CDR1 LNHNV and CDR2 YYDKDF (reference sequence). CDR3 sequence reads: CATSRGRAENEQFF. DNA of the CDR3: TGTGCCACCAGCAGAGGCAGGGCCGAAAATGAGCAGTTCTTC.

This clone was seen only a few times. The chain employs TRBV29-1 and TRBJ1-3; maybe TRBD1 (6 bases). Germline V gene lookup returns CDR1 SQVTM and CDR2 ANQGSEA. The CDR3 is 13 amino acids. V shed 4 bases and J shed 3 bases, with 10 bases lying between them. The CDR3 loop reads CSVALDSGNTIYF. CDR3 bases: TGCAGCGTTGCCCTGGACAGTGGAAACACCATATATTTT.

The chain uses TRBV6-4 and TRBJ2-4; D might be TRBD2 (6 bases). The ends were cut back, 4 bases at V and 9 bases at J, with 16 bases in the middle. This CDR3 is 14 amino acids long. Germline V CDR1 and CDR2: MRHNA, SNTAGT. The CDR3 loop is CASSARFGRGIQYF. The CDR3 region has the DNA TGTGCCAGCAGTGCCCGTTTTGGGCGGGGCATTCAGTACTTC.

V is TRBV6-5 and J is TRBJ2-7; no clear D. Per the germline V gene, CDR1 is MNHEY and CDR2 is SVGAGI. The CDR3 has 11 residues. Trimming took off 5 bases at V and 4 bases at J, with 6 bases between the two ends. DNA of the CDR3: TGTGCCAGCAGTGTCACGTACGAGCAGTACTTC. This encodes CASSVTYEQYF.

The chain uses TRBV2 and TRBJ2-3; 9 nucleotides line up with TRBD2. The CDR3 is 16 amino acids. Germline V gene sequence: CDR1 SNHLY, CDR2 FYNNEI. V was pared by 6 bases and J by 1 base, with 8 bases of the junction left unmatched. DNA of the CDR3: TGTGCCAGCAGCCAACAGGCGGGAGGGGGCACAGATACGCAGTATTTT. Encoded protein: CASSQQAGGGTDTQYF.

This rearrangement joins TRBV4-3 to TRBJ2-5; 7 nucleotides line up with TRBD2. The ends lost 1 base at V and 7 bases at J; junction bases unmatched: 9. Per germline, CDR1 LGHNA and CDR2 YSLEER. The CDR3 has 15 residues. In DNA, the CDR3 is TGCGCCAGCAGCCAAGGAGGCGCGGGAGATGGGACCCAGTACTTC. It yields the protein CASSQGGAGDGTQYF.

The chain employs TRBV6-1 and TRBJ1-1, with D perhaps TRBD1 (5 bases). The CDR3 is made up of 13 amino acids. CDR1 is MNHNS and CDR2 is SASEGT in the germline V gene. Trimming cost V 6 bases and J 8 bases, with 16 bases left between them. The CDR3 reads CASSIYRLGEAFF. Here the CDR3 DNA reads TGTGCCAGCAGCATTTACAGGCTCGGGGAAGCTTTCTTT.

The chain couples TRBV7-9 to TRBJ2-7, with 10 bases identical to TRBD2. Per the germline V gene, CDR1 is SEHNR and CDR2 is FQNEAQ (reference sequence). The CDR3 runs to 14 residues. V lost 5 bases, J lost 6 bases, and 7 bases stayed unmatched. In DNA form, the CDR3 reads TGTGCCAGCAGCCACCAGCGGGAGGGCCTCGAGCAGTACTTC. Protein product: CASSHQREGLEQYF.